This paragraph covers one T cell receptor beta chain sequence. Its target is not known. This sample is part of a study of T cells in Graves' hyperthyroidism and ophthalmopathy. Study-wide findings and caveats: In the analysis, a 13 V-J model separated ophthalmopathy from stable hyperthyroidism.

Amplification of TCR beta CDR3 regions used RNA as the template. TCR CDR3 regions were first amplified by RT-PCR with HTBI primers. Each CDR3 protein gets one entry after TCRdb re-called the multiplex PCR reads with MiXCR. This sample has about half a million distinct CDR3 sequences; less than 25% occur once, and the top ten carry about 49%. Individuals with ophthalmopathy presented a Clinical Activity Score of at least 3, a NOSPECS grade of at least 4 and a duration under 3 months. Criteria for exclusion of patients were uncontrolled infection, other autoimmune disease, pregnancy or lactation. Trimming pared 3 bases from V and 2 bases from J, leaving 13 bases between. In germline, CDR1 is SGHRS, CDR2 YFSETQ. The CDR3 is 15 residues long.

The TCR comes from a woman between 70 and 85 years old with Graves' ophthalmopathy. The chain is built from TRBV5-1 and TRBJ2-3; D might be TRBD2 (6 bases). Sequencing was done on a sample of blood. CDR3 in DNA: TGCGCCAGCAGCTGGAGGGCGGCAGCCACAGATACGCAGTATTTT. This gives the protein CASSWRAAATDTQYF.